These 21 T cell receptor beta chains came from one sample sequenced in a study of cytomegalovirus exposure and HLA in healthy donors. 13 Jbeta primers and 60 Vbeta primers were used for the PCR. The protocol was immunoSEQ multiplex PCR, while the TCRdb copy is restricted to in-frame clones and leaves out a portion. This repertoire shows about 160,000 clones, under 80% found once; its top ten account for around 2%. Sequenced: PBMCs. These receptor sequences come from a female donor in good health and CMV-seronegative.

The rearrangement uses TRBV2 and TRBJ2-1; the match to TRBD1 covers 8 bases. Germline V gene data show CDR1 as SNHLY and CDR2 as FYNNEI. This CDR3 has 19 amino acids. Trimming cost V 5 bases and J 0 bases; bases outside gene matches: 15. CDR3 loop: CASSPTGGQLRSSYNEQFF. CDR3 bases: TGTGCCAGCAGTCCTACAGGGGGGCAACTCCGAAGCTCCTACAATGAGCAGTTCTTC.

CDR3 sequence (DNA): TGCAGCGTTGAAGCAGGCGGGGGCGCAGATACGCAGTATTTT. Its translation is CSVEAGGGADTQYF. The chain uses TRBV29-1 and TRBJ2-3; D may be TRBD2 (7 bases). CDR1 and CDR2 from the germline V gene are SQVTM and ANQGSEA. This CDR3 has 14 amino acids. V was pared by 1 base and J by 4 bases, with 12 bases between.

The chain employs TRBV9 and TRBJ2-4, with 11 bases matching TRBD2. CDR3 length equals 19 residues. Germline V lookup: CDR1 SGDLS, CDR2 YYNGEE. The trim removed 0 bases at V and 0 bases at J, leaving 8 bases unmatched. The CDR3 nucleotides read TGTGCCAGCAGCGTAGGGGGTAGCGGGAGGGATTTAGCCAAAAACATTCAGTACTTC. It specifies CASSVGGSGRDLAKNIQYF.

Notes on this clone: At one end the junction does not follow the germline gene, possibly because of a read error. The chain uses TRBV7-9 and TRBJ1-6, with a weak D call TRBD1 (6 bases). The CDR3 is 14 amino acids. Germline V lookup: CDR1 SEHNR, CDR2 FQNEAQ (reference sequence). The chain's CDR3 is CTSSPDSYNSPLHF. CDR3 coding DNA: TGTACCAGCAGCCCGGACAGTTATAATTCACCCCTCCACTTT.

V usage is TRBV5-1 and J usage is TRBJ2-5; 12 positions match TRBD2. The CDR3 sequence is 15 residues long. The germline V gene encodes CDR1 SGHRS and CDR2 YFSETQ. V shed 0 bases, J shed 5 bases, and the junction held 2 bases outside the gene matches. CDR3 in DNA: TGCGCCAGCAGCTTGGGACTAGCGGGAGCGGAGACCCAGTACTTC. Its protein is CASSLGLAGAETQYF.

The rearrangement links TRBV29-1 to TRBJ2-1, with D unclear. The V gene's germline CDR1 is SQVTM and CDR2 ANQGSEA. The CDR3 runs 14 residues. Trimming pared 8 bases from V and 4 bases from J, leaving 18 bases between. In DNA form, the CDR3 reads TGCAGCTACAGCCACCTCTCTAATTACAATGAGCAGTTCTTC. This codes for CSYSHLSNYNEQFF.

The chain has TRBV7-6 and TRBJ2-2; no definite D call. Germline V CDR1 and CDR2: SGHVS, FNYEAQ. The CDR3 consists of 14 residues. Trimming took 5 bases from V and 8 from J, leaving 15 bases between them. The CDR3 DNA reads TGTGCCAGCAGCACCGACCGCTCTAGGGGGGAGCTGTTTTTT. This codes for CASSTDRSRGELFF. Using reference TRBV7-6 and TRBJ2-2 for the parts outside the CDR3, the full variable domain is GAGVSQSPRYKVTKRGQDVALRCDPISGHVSLYWYRQALGQGPEFLTYFNYEAQQDKSGLPNDRFSAERPEGSISTLTIQRTEQRDSAMYRCASSTDRSRGELFFGEGSRLTVL.

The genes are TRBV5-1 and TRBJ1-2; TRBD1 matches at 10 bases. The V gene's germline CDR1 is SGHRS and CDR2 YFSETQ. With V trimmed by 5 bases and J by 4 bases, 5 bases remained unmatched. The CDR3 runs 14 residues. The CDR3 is CASRPGQGSYGYTF. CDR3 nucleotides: TGCGCCAGCAGGCCGGGACAGGGGAGCTATGGCTACACCTTC.

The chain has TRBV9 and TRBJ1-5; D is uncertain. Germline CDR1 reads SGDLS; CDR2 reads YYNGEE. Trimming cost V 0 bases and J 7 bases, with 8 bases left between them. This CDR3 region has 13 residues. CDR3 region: CASSVDSVQPQHF. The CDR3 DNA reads TGTGCCAGCAGCGTAGACTCGGTACAGCCCCAGCATTTT.

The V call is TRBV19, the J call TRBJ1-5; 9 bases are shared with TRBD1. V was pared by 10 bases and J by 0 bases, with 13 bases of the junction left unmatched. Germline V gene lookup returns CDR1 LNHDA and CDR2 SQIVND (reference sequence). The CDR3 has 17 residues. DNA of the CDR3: TGTGCCACCCAGAGGGACAGGGCGCGAAATAGCAATCAGCCCCAGCATTTT. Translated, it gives CATQRDRARNSNQPQHF.

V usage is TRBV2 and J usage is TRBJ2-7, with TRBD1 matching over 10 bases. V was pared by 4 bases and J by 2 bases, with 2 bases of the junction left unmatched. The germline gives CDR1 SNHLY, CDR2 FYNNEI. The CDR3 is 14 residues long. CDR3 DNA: TGTGCCAGCAGTGGCGGGACAGGGGCCTACGAGCAGTACTTC. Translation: CASSGGTGAYEQYF.

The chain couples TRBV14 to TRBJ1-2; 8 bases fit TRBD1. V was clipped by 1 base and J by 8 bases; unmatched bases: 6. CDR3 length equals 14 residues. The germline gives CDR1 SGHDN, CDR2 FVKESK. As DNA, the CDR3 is TGTGCCAGCAGCCAAGGACAGGGGTTCCGAGGCTACACCTTC. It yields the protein CASSQGQGFRGYTF.

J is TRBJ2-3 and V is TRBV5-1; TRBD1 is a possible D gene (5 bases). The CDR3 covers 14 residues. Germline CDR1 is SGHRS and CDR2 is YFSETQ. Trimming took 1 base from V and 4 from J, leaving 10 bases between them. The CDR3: CASSLIQGSDTQYF. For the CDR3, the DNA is TGCGCCAGCAGCTTGATCCAGGGATCAGATACGCAGTATTTT.

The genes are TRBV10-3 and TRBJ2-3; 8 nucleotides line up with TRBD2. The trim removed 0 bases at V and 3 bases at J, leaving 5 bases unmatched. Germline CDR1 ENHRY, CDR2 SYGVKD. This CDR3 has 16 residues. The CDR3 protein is CAISESASGLTDTQYF. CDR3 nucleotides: TGTGCCATCAGTGAGTCGGCTAGCGGGTTAACAGATACGCAGTATTTT.

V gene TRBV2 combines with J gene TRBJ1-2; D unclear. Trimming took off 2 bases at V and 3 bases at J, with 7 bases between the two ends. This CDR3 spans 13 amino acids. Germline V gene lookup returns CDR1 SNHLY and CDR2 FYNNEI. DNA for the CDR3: TGTGCCAGCAGTGAATTCGGGGACTATGGCTACACCTTC. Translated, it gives CASSEFGDYGYTF.

CDR3 protein: CASSPRGDTNEKLFF. The CDR3 nucleotides read TGCGCCAGCAGTCCCCGGGGGGACACTAATGAAAAACTGTTTTTT. V gene TRBV5-1 combines with J gene TRBJ1-4; a weak D match, TRBD1 (5 bases). This CDR3 comprises 15 residues. Germline loops: CDR1 SGHRS, CDR2 YFSETQ. V lost 5 bases, J lost 2 bases, and 13 bases lay in between.

CDR3 nucleotides: TGCGCCAGCACCCAGGACAGGGTTTTTGGCGGGGAGCTGTTTTTT. This encodes CASTQDRVFGGELFF. The chain links TRBV5-1 to TRBJ2-2; TRBD1 matches at 8 bases. Trimming at V came to 6 bases and at J to 7 bases, leaving 11 bases not matched to a gene. Germline CDR1 SGHRS, CDR2 YFSETQ. The CDR3 has 15 amino acids.

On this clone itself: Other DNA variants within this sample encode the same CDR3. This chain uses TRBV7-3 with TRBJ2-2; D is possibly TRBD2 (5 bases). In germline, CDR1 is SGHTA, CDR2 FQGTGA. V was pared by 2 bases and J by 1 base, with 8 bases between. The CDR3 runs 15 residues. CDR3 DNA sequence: TGTGCCAGCAGCTTAGAACGGGAGAACACCGGGGAGCTGTTTTTT. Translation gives CASSLERENTGELFF.

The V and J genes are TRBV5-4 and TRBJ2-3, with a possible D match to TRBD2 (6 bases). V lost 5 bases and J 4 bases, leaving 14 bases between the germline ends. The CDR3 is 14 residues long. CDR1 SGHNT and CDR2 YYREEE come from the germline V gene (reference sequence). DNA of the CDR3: TGTGCCAGCAGGGAATTGGGGGGACCAGATACGCAGTATTTT. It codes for CASRELGGPDTQYF.

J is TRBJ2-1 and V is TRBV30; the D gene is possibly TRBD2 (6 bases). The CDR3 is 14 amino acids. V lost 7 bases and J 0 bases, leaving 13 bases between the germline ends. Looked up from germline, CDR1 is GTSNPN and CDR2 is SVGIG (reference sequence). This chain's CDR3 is CASSGTGSYNEQFF. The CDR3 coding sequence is TGTGCCTCCTCCGGGACTGGCTCCTACAATGAGCAGTTCTTC.

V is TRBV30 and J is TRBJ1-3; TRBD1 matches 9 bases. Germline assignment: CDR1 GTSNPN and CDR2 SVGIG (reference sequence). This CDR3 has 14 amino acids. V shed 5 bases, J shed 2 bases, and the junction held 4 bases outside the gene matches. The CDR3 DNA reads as TGTGCCTGGGGGACAGGGAACGCTGGAAACACCATATATTTT. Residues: CAWGTGNAGNTIYF.